This is a list of T cell receptor beta chains from one sample in a study of radiotherapy plus CTLA-4 blockade in lung cancer. TCRdb keeps only in-frame clones here, not all; method: immunoSEQ multiplex PCR. The data hold 80,000 to 100,000 clones, with more than 75% observed a single time. This sample comprised peripheral blood, obtained from a patient treated with radiotherapy plus ipilimumab. These receptors came from a human donor with non-small cell lung cancer who had a partial response to radiotherapy plus ipilimumab. Each CDR3 is given with its conserved first and last residue. The D gene is left open where the match is weak. Clone size is given for some rows only: seen once, a few or many times, or a class if the clone is expanded.

clone_size j_call d_call v_call cdr3_nt cdr3_aa
. TRBJ1-5 . TRBV28 TGTGCCAGCACCCCCCCCTTGGTGGGCCATCAGCCCCAGCATTTT CASTPPLVGHQPQHF
. TRBJ1-2 . TRBV5-8 TGTGCCAGCAGCTTGGTGCGAGGGGGCTATGGCTACACCTTC CASSLVRGGYGYTF
. TRBJ1-1 TRBD1 TRBV11-3 TGTGCCAGCAGCTTCGGGGACAGTAGTGAAGCTTTCTTT CASSFGDSSEAFF
. TRBJ2-2 TRBD2 TRBV19 TGTGCCAGTAGTATAGATCCCGGACTAGCGGGAGCCACCGGGGAGCTGTTTTTT CASSIDPGLAGATGELFF
. TRBJ2-7 . TRBV10-3 TGTGCCATCAGTGGTAGACAGGCCTACGAGCAGTACTTC CAISGRQAYEQYF
. TRBJ2-7 . TRBV2 TGTGCCAGCAGTGAAGCACGGTCCTACGAGCAGTACTTC CASSEARSYEQYF
. TRBJ2-7 TRBD2 TRBV10-2 TGCGCCAGCAGTGAGTCAGGGGGCGTAGCGGGAGTCTACGAGCAGTACTTC CASSESGGVAGVYEQYF
. TRBJ2-7 TRBD2 TRBV27 TGTGCCAGCAGTTTCCAGGGGACTAGCGGGAGCTACGAGCAGTACTTC CASSFQGTSGSYEQYF
. TRBJ2-1 . TRBV29-1 TGCAGCGTTGAAGCTAGATTGCTACTGGATGCGCAGTTCTTC CSVEARLLLDAQFF
. TRBJ1-1 TRBD1 TRBV6-5 TGTGCCAGCCGGGACAGGGGGAACACTGAAGCTTTCTTT CASRDRGNTEAFF
many TRBJ2-7 TRBD2 TRBV6-6 TGTGCCAGCACTCCGGCGGGAGCCCCCTACGAGCAGTACTTC CASTPAGAPYEQYF
once TRBJ2-1 . TRBV9 TGTGCCAGCAGCGTAGTAGGCGGGAACAATGAGCAGTTCTTC CASSVVGGNNEQFF
. TRBJ2-1 . TRBV5-1 TGCGCCAGCAGTTTTGGTAGCGGTAGCTCCTACAATGAGCAGTTCTTC CASSFGSGSSYNEQFF
. TRBJ2-7 . TRBV2 TGTGCCAGCAGCATAGGACAAGCACACTCCTACGAGCAGTACTTC CASSIGQAHSYEQYF
once TRBJ2-7 . TRBV7-9 TGTGCCAGCAGCCTCACTGGAGGGAGCCTTCTCGAGCAGTACTTC CASSLTGGSLLEQYF
once TRBJ2-2 TRBD2 TRBV6-5 TGTGCCAGTATATCTGGGGGGGGACGGACCGGGGAGCTGTTTTTT CASISGGGRTGELFF
many TRBJ2-1 . TRBV19 TGTGCCAGTAGTATCCCCACGAGGGGGAGGGCCTATGAGCAGTTCTTC CASSIPTRGRAYEQFF
. TRBJ2-5 . TRBV18 TGTGCCAGCTCCCCGACCAGGGTCGTGGAGACCCAGTACTTC CASSPTRVVETQYF
. TRBJ1-3 . TRBV4-1 TGCGCCAGCAGCCAAGAACGGGGAGCTGGAAACACCATATATTTT CASSQERGAGNTIYF
. TRBJ2-3 TRBD2 TRBV28 TGTGCCAGCAGTAGCGGGAGGACTAGCACAGATACGCAGTATTTT CASSSGRTSTDTQYF
. TRBJ2-7 TRBD2 TRBV10-2 TGCGCCAGCAGCACTAGCGGGAGTGTCTACGAGCAGTACTTC CASSTSGSVYEQYF
. TRBJ2-1 . TRBV6-6 TGTGCCAGCATCTCAGGGCACCTTGAGCAGTTCTTC CASISGHLEQFF
. TRBJ2-3 TRBD2 TRBV7-3 TGTGCCAGCAGCTTAATGGGGACTAGCGCAGATACGCAGTATTTT CASSLMGTSADTQYF
. TRBJ2-7 TRBD2 TRBV28 TGTGCCAGCAGTCCGCTGGCGGGAGCCCTCGAGCAGTACTTC CASSPLAGALEQYF
. TRBJ2-1 . TRBV7-7 TGTGCCAGCAGCTTAGACGGGAGTCCCCACAATGAGCAGTTCTTC CASSLDGSPHNEQFF
. TRBJ1-5 . TRBV28 TGTGCCAGCAGTAAGAGGACACTCTGGCCCCAGCATTTT CASSKRTLWPQHF
. TRBJ2-7 . TRBV7-9 TGTGCCAGCAGCTTAGAAATAGGCGGGTCCGAGCAGTACTTC CASSLEIGGSEQYF
. TRBJ2-3 . TRBV10-3 TGTGCCATCAGTTCTCGGGGGAACACAGATACGCAGTATTTT CAISSRGNTDTQYF
. TRBJ2-3 TRBD2 TRBV6-5 TGTGCCAGCAGTTTGACACTAGCGTACGCCGATACGCAGTATTTT CASSLTLAYADTQYF
. TRBJ1-5 . TRBV19 TGTGCCAGTAGTATACCTGTCCGTCAGCCCCAGCATTTT CASSIPVRQPQHF
. TRBJ2-7 TRBD1 TRBV7-2 TGTGCCAGCACCGAAAATTCGGGACAGGGAAGCTACGAGCAGTACTTC CASTENSGQGSYEQYF
. TRBJ2-5 . TRBV7-8 TGTGCCAGCAGCCACACCGGCCCAGGTGAAGAGACCCAGTACTTC CASSHTGPGEETQYF